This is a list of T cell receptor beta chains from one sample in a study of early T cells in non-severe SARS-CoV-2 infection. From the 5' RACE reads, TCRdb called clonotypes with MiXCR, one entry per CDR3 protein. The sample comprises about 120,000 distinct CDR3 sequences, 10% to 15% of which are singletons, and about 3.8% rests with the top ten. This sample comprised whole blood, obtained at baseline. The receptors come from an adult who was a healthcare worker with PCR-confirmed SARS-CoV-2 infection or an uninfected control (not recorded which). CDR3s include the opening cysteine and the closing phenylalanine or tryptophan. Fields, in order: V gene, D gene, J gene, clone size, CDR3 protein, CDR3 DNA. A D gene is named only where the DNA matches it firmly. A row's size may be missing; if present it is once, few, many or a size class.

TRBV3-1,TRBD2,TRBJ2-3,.,CASSPTSGSTDTQYF,TGTGCCAGCAGCCCGACTAGCGGGAGTACAGATACGCAGTATTTT
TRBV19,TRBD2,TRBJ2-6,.,CASSKLAARSGANVLTF,TGTGCCAGTAGTAAACTAGCGGCGCGCTCTGGGGCCAACGTCCTGACTTTC
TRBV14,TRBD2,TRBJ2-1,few,CASSQDSLAGSNEQFF,TGTGCCAGCAGCCAAGATTCCCTAGCGGGAAGTAATGAGCAGTTCTTC
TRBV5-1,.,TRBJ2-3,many,CASSLVFGSDQGTQYF,TGCGCCAGCAGCTTGGTATTCGGGTCCGATCAAGGTACGCAGTATTTT
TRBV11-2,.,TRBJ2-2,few,CASSLFNTGELFF,TGTGCCAGCAGCTTATTTAACACCGGGGAGCTGTTTTTT
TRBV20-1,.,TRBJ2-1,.,CSARDIAVYNEQFF,TGCAGTGCTAGAGATATAGCGGTCTACAATGAGCAGTTCTTC
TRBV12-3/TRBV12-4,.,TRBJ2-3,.,CASSPGGTTDTQYF,TGTGCCAGCAGCCCCGGGGGAACCACAGATACGCAGTATTTT
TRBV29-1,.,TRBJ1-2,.,CSVEVTYRAPYGYTF,TGCAGCGTTGAAGTTACATACAGGGCTCCCTATGGCTACACCTTC
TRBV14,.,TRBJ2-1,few,CASSSGPSKFF,TGTGCCAGCTCCTCCGGGCCGTCGAAGTTCTTC
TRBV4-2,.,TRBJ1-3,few,CASSPQGFGGNTIYF,TGTGCCAGCAGCCCACAGGGATTCGGTGGAAACACCATATATTTT
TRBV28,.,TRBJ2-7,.,CASTPAGGLSIYEQYF,TGTGCCAGCACCCCCGCGGGCGGGTTGTCGATCTACGAGCAGTACTTC
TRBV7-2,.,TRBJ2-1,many,CASSRVALSYNEQFF,TGTGCCAGCAGCCGGGTGGCTCTCTCCTACAATGAGCAGTTCTTC
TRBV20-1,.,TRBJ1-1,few,CSARDIHEAFF,TGCAGTGCTAGAGATATCCATGAAGCTTTCTTT
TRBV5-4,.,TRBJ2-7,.,CASSLGVGSGSYEQYF,TGTGCCAGCAGCTTGGGGGTTGGTAGCGGATCCTACGAGCAGTACTTC
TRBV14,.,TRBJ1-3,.,CASSPLGGNTIYF,TGTGCCAGCAGCCCGCTTGGTGGAAACACCATATATTTT
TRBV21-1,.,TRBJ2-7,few,CASSIGLRRNSYEQYF,TGTGCCAGCAGCATAGGGCTGCGCAGGAACTCCTACGAGCAGTACTTC
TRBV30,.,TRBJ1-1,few,CAWMSGVAMNTEAFF,TGTGCCTGGATGTCAGGGGTGGCTATGAACACTGAAGCTTTCTTT
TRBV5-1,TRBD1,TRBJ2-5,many,CASSFTGGETQYF,TGCGCCAGCAGCTTTACAGGGGGCGAGACCCAGTACTTC
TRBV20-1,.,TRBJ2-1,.,CSARPNYNEQFF,TGCAGTGCTAGACCGAACTACAATGAGCAGTTCTTC
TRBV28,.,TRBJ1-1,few,CASSPPGTEAFF,TGTGCCAGCAGTCCCCCTGGGACTGAAGCTTTCTTT
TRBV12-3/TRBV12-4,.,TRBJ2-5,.,CASRRYAGLAREETQYF,TGTGCCAGCAGGCGCTACGCCGGGTTAGCAAGGGAGGAGACCCAGTACTTC
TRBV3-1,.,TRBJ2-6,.,CASTPGRGLSGANVLTF,TGTGCCAGCACCCCTGGACGAGGGCTCTCTGGGGCCAACGTCCTGACTTTC
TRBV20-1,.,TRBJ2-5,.,CSARPSLSGGETQYF,TGCAGTGCTAGACCCTCACTGAGTGGGGGTGAGACCCAGTACTTC
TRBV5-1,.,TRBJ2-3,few,CASSLSGTRVADTQYF,TGCGCCAGCAGCTTGTCCGGGACTCGCGTGGCAGATACGCAGTATTTT
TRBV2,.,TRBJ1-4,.,CASSDSRTTNEKLFF,TGTGCCAGCAGTGATTCCCGGACAACTAATGAAAAACTGTTTTTT
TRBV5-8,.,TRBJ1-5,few,CASSLGQAYNQPQHF,TGTGCCAGCAGCTTGGGACAGGCCTACAATCAGCCCCAGCATTTT
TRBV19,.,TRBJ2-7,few,CASSLAPSYEQYF,TGTGCCAGTAGTTTGGCTCCATCCTACGAGCAGTACTTC
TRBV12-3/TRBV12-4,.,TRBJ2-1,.,CASSFFHNEQFF,TGTGCCAGCAGTTTTTTCCACAATGAGCAGTTCTTC
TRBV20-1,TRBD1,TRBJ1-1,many,CSASPLQGAGTEAFF,TGCAGTGCTAGTCCTTTACAGGGGGCCGGCACTGAAGCTTTCTTT
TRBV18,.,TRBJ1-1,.,CASSPELNTEAFF,TGTGCCAGCTCACCAGAGTTGAACACTGAAGCTTTCTTT
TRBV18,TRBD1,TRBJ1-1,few,CASSPLKGQANRNTEAFF,TGTGCCAGCTCACCCCTTAAGGGACAGGCCAACAGGAACACTGAAGCTTTCTTT
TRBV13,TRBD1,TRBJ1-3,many,CASSLGSTGGFGNTIYF,TGTGCCAGCAGCTTAGGGTCGACAGGGGGCTTTGGAAACACCATATATTTT
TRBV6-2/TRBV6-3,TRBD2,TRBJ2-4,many,CASSSVGGGSNWSKNIQYF,TGTGCCAGCAGTTCTGTAGGCGGCGGGAGCAATTGGTCTAAAAACATTCAGTACTTC
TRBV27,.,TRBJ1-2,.,CASSFRANYGYTF,TGTGCCAGCAGTTTTCGGGCAAACTATGGCTACACCTTC
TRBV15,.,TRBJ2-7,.,CATSREVSYEQYF,TGTGCCACCAGCAGAGAGGTTAGCTACGAGCAGTACTTC
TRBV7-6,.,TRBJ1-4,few,CASSLGVDGRTATNEKLFF,TGTGCCAGCAGCTTAGGGGTCGACGGGAGGACCGCAACTAATGAAAAACTGTTTTTT
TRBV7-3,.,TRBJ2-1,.,CASSLSGPLPSYNEQFF,TGTGCCAGCAGCTTAAGTGGGCCCTTGCCTTCCTACAATGAGCAGTTCTTC
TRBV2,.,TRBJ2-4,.,CASNLQGSLAKNIQYF,TGTGCCAGCAACCTACAGGGCAGCTTAGCCAAAAACATTCAGTACTTC
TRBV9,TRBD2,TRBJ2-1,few,CASSSNSGGAYNEQFF,TGTGCCAGCAGCTCAAATAGCGGGGGGGCGTACAATGAGCAGTTCTTC
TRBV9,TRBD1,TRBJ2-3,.,CASSVGGQGAGGDTQYF,TGTGCCAGCAGCGTAGGGGGACAGGGGGCTGGTGGAGATACGCAGTATTTT
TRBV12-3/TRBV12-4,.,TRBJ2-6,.,CASSQSGANVLTF,TGTGCCAGCAGTCAATCTGGGGCCAACGTCCTGACTTTC
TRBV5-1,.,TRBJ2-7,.,CASSSGNRYEQYF,TGCGCCAGCAGCTCAGGGAATCGGTACGAGCAGTACTTC